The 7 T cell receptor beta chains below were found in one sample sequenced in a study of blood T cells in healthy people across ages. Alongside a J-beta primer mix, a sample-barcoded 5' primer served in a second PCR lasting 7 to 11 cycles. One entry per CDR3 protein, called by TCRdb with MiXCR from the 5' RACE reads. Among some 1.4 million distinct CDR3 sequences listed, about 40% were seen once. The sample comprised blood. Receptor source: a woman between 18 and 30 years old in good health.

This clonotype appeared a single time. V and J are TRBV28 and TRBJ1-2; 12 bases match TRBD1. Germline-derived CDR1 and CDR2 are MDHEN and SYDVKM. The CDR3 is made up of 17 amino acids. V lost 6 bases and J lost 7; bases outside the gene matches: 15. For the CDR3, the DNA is TGTGCCAGCAGCTGGGTCCCGGGACAGGGGGCTCCGGGTGGCTACACCTTC. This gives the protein CASSWVPGQGAPGGYTF.

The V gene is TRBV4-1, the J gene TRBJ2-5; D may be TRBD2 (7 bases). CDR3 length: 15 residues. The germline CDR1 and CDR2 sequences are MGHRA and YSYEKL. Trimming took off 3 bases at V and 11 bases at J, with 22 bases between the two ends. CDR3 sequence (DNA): TGCGCCAGCAGCCATCTAGCGGAAGGGGGGGATGAGCAGTACTTC. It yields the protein CASSHLAEGGDEQYF.

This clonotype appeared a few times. CDR3 loop: CASNDEETQYF. The CDR3 DNA is TGTGCCAGCAACGATGAAGAGACCCAGTACTTC. The chain employs TRBV2 and TRBJ2-5; D is undetermined. This CDR3 comprises 11 residues. V was shortened by 7 bases and J by 3 bases, with 6 bases between the two germline ends. Germline V lookup: CDR1 SNHLY, CDR2 FYNNEI.

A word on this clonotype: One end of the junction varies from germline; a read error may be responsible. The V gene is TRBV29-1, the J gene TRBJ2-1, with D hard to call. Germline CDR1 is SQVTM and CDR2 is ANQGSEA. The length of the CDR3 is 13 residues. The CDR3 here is CSGEGQFYNEQFF. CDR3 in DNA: TGCAGCGGTGAAGGGCAGTTCTACAATGAGCAGTTCTTC.

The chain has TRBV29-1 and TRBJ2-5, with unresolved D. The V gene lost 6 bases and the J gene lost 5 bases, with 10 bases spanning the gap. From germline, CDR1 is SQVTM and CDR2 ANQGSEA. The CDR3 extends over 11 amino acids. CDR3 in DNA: TGCAGCGTCGGGTTTTGGGAGACCCAGTACTTC. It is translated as CSVGFWETQYF.

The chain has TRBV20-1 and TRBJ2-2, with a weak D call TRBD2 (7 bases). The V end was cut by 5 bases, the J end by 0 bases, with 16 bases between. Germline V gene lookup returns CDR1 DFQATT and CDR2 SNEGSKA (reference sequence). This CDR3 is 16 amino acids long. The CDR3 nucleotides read TGCAGTGCTCCACCGGAAGGGGGGGCGAACACCGGGGAGCTGTTTTTT. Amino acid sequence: CSAPPEGGANTGELFF.

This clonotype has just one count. This chain's CDR3 is CASSSRTSGNEQYF. The DNA of the CDR3 is TGTGCCAGCAGTTCTCGGACTAGCGGCAATGAGCAGTACTTC. J is TRBJ2-7 and V is TRBV6-5; 10 nucleotides match TRBD2. The trim removed 4 bases at V and 7 bases at J, leaving 7 bases unmatched. The CDR3 runs 14 residues. Looked up from germline, CDR1 is MNHEY and CDR2 is SVGAGI.